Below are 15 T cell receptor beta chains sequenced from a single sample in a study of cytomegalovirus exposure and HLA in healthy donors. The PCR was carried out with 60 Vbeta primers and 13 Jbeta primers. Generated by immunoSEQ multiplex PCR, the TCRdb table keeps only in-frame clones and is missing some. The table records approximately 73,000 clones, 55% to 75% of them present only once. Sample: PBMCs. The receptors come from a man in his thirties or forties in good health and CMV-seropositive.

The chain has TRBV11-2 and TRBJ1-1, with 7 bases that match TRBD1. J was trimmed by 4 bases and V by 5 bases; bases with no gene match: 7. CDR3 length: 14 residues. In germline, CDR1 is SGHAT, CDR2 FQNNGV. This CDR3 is CASSRNRGGTEAFF. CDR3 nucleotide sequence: TGTGCCAGCAGCCGCAACAGGGGAGGCACTGAAGCTTTCTTT.

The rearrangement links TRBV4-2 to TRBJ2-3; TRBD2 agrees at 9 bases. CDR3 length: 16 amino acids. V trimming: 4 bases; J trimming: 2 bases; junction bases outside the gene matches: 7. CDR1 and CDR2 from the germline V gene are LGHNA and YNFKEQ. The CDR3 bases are TGTGCCAGCAGCCCCTTAGCGGGGGCCTTCACAGATACGCAGTATTTT. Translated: CASSPLAGAFTDTQYF.

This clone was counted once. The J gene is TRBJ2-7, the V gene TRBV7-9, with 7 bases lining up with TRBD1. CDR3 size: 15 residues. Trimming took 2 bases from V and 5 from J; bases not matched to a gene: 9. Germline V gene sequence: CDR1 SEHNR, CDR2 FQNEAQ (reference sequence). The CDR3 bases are TGTGCCAGCAGCTTATTGGGACAGCACGGCCACGAGCAGTACTTC. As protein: CASSLLGQHGHEQYF.

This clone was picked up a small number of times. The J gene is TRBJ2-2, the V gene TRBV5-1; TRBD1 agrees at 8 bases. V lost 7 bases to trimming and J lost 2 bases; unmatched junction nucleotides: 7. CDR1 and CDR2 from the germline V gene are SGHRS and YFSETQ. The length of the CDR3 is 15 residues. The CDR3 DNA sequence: TGCGCCAGCCGAACAGGGGGTGGTAACACCGGGGAGCTGTTTTTT. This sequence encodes CASRTGGGNTGELFF. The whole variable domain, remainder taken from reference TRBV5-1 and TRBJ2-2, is KAGVTQTPRYLIKTRGQQVTLSCSPISGHRSVSWYQQTPGQGLQFLFEYFSETQRNKGNFPGRFSGRQFSNSRSEMNVSTLELGDSALYLCASRTGGGNTGELFFGEGSRLTVL.

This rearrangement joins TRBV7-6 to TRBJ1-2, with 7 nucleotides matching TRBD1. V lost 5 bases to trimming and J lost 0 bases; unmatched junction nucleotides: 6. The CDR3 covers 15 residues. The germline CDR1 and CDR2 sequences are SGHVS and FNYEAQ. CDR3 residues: CASSAGTAANYGYTF. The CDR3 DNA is TGTGCCAGCAGCGCTGGGACAGCAGCTAACTATGGCTACACCTTC.

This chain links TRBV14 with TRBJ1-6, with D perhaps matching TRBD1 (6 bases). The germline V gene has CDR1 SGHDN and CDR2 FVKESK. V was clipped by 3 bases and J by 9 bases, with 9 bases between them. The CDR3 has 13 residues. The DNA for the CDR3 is TGTGCCAGCAGCCAGACAGGTCTTTCACCCCTCCACTTT. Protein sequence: CASSQTGLSPLHF. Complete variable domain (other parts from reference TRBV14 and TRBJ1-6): EAGVTQFPSHSVIEKGQTVTLRCDPISGHDNLYWYRRVMGKEIKFLLHFVKESKQDESGMPNNRFLAERTGGTYSTLKVQPAELEDSGVYFCASSQTGLSPLHFGNGTRLTVT.

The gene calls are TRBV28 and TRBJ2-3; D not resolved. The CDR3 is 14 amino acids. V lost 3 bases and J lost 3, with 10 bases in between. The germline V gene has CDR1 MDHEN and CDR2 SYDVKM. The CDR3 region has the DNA TGTGCCAGCAGTTTCACAGTTGGTACAGATACGCAGTATTTT. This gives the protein CASSFTVGTDTQYF.

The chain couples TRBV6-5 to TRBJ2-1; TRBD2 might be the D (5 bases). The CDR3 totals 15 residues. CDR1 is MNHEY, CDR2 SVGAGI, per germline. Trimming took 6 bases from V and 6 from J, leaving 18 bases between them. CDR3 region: CASRPPAGRGNEQFF. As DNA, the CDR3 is TGTGCCAGCAGGCCCCCGGCGGGTCGGGGCAATGAGCAGTTCTTC.

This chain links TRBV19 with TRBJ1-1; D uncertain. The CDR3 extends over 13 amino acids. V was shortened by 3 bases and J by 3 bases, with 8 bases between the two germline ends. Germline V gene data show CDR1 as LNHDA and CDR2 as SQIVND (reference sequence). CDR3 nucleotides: TGTGCCAGTAGTATCGCCAGTTACACTGAAGCTTTCTTT. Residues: CASSIASYTEAFF.

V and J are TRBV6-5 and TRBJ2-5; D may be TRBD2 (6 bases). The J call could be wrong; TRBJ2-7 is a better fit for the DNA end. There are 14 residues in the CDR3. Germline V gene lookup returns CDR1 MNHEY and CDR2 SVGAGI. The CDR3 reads CASSSLATYYEQYF. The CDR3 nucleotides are TGTGCCAGCAGCTCACTAGCAACCTACTACGAGCAGTACTTC.

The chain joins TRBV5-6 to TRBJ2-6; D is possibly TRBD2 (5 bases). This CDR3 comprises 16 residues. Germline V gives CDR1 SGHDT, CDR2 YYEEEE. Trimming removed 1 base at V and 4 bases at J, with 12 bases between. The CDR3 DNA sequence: TGTGCCAGCAGCTTGTGGGGTCCGGGGGGGGCCAACGTCCTGACTTTC. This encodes CASSLWGPGGANVLTF.

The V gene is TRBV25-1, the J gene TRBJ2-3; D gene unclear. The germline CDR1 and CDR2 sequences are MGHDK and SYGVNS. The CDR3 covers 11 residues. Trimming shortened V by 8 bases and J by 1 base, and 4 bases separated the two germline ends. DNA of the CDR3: TGTGCCAGCGCGGGCACAGATACGCAGTATTTT. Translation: CASAGTDTQYF.

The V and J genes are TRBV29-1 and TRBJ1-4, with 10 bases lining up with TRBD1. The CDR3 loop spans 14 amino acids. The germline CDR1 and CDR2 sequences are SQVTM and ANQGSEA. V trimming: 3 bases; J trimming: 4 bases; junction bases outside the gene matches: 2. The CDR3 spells CSVEGTGDNEKLFF. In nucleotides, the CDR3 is TGCAGCGTTGAGGGGACAGGGGATAATGAAAAACTGTTTTTT.

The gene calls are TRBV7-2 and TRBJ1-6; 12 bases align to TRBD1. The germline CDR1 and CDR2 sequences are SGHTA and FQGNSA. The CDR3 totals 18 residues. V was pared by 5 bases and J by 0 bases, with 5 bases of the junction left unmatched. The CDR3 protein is CASSPGQGAYSYNSPLHF. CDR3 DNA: TGTGCCAGCAGCCCGGGACAGGGGGCTTACTCCTATAATTCACCCCTCCACTTT.

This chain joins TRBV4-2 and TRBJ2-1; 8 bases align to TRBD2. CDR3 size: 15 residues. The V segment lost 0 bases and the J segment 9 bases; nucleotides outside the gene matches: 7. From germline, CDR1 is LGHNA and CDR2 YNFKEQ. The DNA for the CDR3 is TGTGCCAGCAGCCAAGACGTGGCGGGGGGAATTGAGCAGTTCTTC. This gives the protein CASSQDVAGGIEQFF.